Listed below are T cell receptor beta chains from one sample, sequenced in a study of shared clonotypes between healthy human individuals. Sequencing was performed with immunoSEQ multiplex PCR; in TCRdb, only in-frame clones are kept and a portion is missing. Among a few million clones listed, roughly 93% were seen once. Sequenced material: naive CD4+ T cells from PBMCs. Every receptor here comes from a man aged 18 to 35 in good health. Some clones in this sample may be carry-over from other donors' samples. The CDR3 runs from the conserved cysteine through the conserved F or W. The D gene is left open where the match is weak. The listing skips clone size in some rows; elsewhere it reads once, few, many or a size class.

clone_size j_call v_call d_call cdr3_aa cdr3_nt
once TRBJ2-1 TRBV7-3 TRBD2 CASSFLLAGLYNEQFF TGTGCCAGCAGCTTCTTACTAGCGGGGCTCTACAATGAGCAGTTCTTC
once TRBJ2-1 TRBV28 - CASSSVGRGNEQFF TGTGCCAGCAGTAGTGTGGGCAGGGGCAATGAGCAGTTCTTC
once TRBJ2-1 TRBV29-1 - CSSSKSSYNEQFF TGCAGCTCGAGCAAGAGCTCCTACAATGAGCAGTTCTTC
- TRBJ2-2 TRBV5-4 - CASSGQGGVTGELFF TGTGCCAGCAGTGGTCAGGGGGGAGTCACCGGGGAGCTGTTTTTT
- TRBJ1-2 TRBV5-1 - CASSLDTTGGYTF TGCGCCAGCAGTTTGGACACGACGGGCGGCTACACCTTC
few TRBJ1-5 TRBV5-1 TRBD1 CASSRTGKAEQPQHF TGCGCCAGCAGCAGGACAGGGAAGGCTGAGCAGCCCCAGCATTTT
- TRBJ2-3 TRBV6-1 - CATGPGLNTDTQYF TGTGCCACCGGGCCCGGTCTAAACACAGATACGCAGTATTTT
- TRBJ1-2 TRBV4-2 - CASSQTLNREDYGYTF TGTGCCAGCAGCCAAACCCTTAACAGGGAGGACTATGGCTACACCTTC
- TRBJ2-6 TRBV19 - CASSTDRYTYSGANVLTF TGTGCCAGTAGTACGGACAGATATACCTACTCTGGGGCCAACGTCCTGACTTTC
- TRBJ1-1 TRBV7-2 - CASERQRNTEAFF TGTGCCAGCGAAAGACAGCGGAACACTGAAGCTTTCTTT
once TRBJ2-1 TRBV27 - CASHRGAYNEQFF TGTGCCAGCCACCGAGGAGCCTACAATGAGCAGTTCTTC
- TRBJ2-1 TRBV28 TRBD2 CASSFALILTLREGRGTYNEQFF TGTGCCAGCAGTTTTGCACTGATTTTAACCTTGCGGGAGGGTAGAGGGACCTACAATGAGCAGTTCTTC
- TRBJ2-7 TRBV6-5 - CASRTPTGNPYEQYF TGTGCCAGCAGAACCCCCACAGGGAACCCCTACGAGCAGTACTTC
- TRBJ1-2 TRBV14 - CASSQDLSRSYGYTF TGTGCCAGCAGCCAAGATCTCTCCCGGTCCTATGGCTACACCTTC
- TRBJ1-2 TRBV30 - CAWSVVGGSNYGYTF TGTGCCTGGAGTGTCGTTGGGGGATCTAACTATGGCTACACCTTC
- TRBJ1-4 TRBV2 - CASSQIRGTNEKLFF TGTGCCAGCAGTCAAATTAGGGGTACCAATGAAAAACTGTTTTTT
once TRBJ1-4 TRBV19 - CASSSTVLNEKLFF TGTGCCAGTAGTTCCACAGTCTTGAATGAAAAACTGTTTTTT
- TRBJ2-7 TRBV28 - CASTRELPYEQYF TGTGCCAGCACCCGGGAGCTCCCTTACGAGCAGTACTTC
- TRBJ2-1 TRBV7-3 TRBD2 CASSLTSGISYNEQFF TGTGCCAGCAGCTTAACGAGCGGGATCTCCTACAATGAGCAGTTCTTC
- TRBJ2-7 TRBV28 TRBD1 CASSLPGQGSSYEQYF TGTGCCAGCAGTCTCCCGGGACAGGGTTCCTCCTACGAGCAGTACTTC
- TRBJ2-3 TRBV6-1 - CASSEWLNRADTQYF TGTGCCAGCAGTGAATGGCTCAATCGGGCAGATACGCAGTATTTT
once TRBJ2-1 TRBV10-1 - CASSVGAANEQFF TGCGCCAGCAGTGTGGGGGCGGCCAATGAGCAGTTCTTC
- TRBJ1-2 TRBV5-6 TRBD1 CASSLGQGTGYTF TGTGCCAGCAGCCTGGGACAGGGGACGGGCTACACCTTC
- TRBJ2-1 TRBV11-2 - CASSLGAGGYNEQFF TGTGCCAGCAGCTTGGGGGCCGGGGGCTACAATGAGCAGTTCTTC
- TRBJ1-1 TRBV27 - CASTSLDWGNTEAFF TGTGCCAGCACCTCACTAGACTGGGGGAACACTGAAGCTTTCTTT
- TRBJ2-7 TRBV11-3 - CASSPAGSSYEQYF TGTGCCAGCAGCCCGGCGGGGAGCTCCTACGAGCAGTACTTC
- TRBJ2-1 TRBV7-3 - CASSSGVAVYNEQFF TGTGCCAGCAGCTCGGGTGTCGCGGTGTACAATGAGCAGTTCTTC
- TRBJ2-1 TRBV19 - CASSPQQGGYEQFF TGTGCCAGTAGTCCACAACAGGGTGGGTATGAGCAGTTCTTC
- TRBJ2-1 TRBV10-3 TRBD2 CAISSVAGGSNEQFF TGTGCCATCAGTTCAGTAGCGGGAGGGAGTAATGAGCAGTTCTTC
- TRBJ1-2 TRBV5-6 - CASSVSTRDYLGYTF TGTGCCAGCAGCGTTTCTACCCGGGATTACCTGGGCTACACCTTC
- TRBJ1-1 TRBV28 TRBD1 CASPPGDRGQQNTEAFF TGTGCCAGCCCTCCTGGCGACAGGGGCCAACAGAACACTGAAGCTTTCTTT
- TRBJ2-7 TRBV27 TRBD2 CASSFGSGLAGGLREQYF TGTGCCAGCAGTTTCGGGTCGGGACTAGCGGGAGGCCTACGCGAGCAGTACTTC
- TRBJ2-3 TRBV28 - CASSPNLGKGTDTQYF TGTGCCAGCAGTCCAAATTTGGGGAAAGGGACAGATACGCAGTATTTT
- TRBJ2-1 TRBV5-1 - CASSPELTRQEQFF TGCGCCAGCAGCCCTGAACTCACCAGACAGGAGCAGTTCTTC
- TRBJ2-1 TRBV11-2 - CASTLRYQNNEQFF TGTGCCAGCACCCTTAGATACCAGAACAATGAGCAGTTCTTC
- TRBJ2-1 TRBV5-1 TRBD2 CASSRGLAGGPFNEQFF TGCGCCAGCAGCAGAGGACTAGCGGGAGGGCCTTTCAATGAGCAGTTCTTC
- TRBJ2-5 TRBV15 - CATSQRETQYF TGTGCCACCAGCCAGCGGGAGACCCAGTACTTC
- TRBJ2-7 TRBV27 - CASSLSRGEQYF TGTGCCAGCAGTTTATCCAGGGGCGAGCAGTACTTC
- TRBJ2-7 TRBV7-3 TRBD2 CASSLGGGSYEQYF TGTGCCAGCAGCTTAGGGGGAGGGAGCTACGAGCAGTACTTC
few TRBJ1-1 TRBV9 - CASSPTGQNTEAFF TGTGCCAGCAGCCCTACAGGGCAGAACACTGAAGCTTTCTTT
- TRBJ2-7 TRBV15 TRBD2 CATSRDPPDRGLAGSSYEQYF TGTGCCACCAGCAGAGACCCGCCGGACAGGGGACTAGCGGGGAGCTCCTACGAGCAGTACTTC
- TRBJ2-3 TRBV19 - CASSIKVVDTQYF TGTGCCAGTAGTATAAAGGTAGTAGATACGCAGTATTTT
- TRBJ1-1 TRBV7-6 - CASGGVNTEAFF TGTGCCAGCGGAGGGGTGAACACTGAAGCTTTCTTT
few TRBJ1-1 TRBV4-1 - CASSQARVNTEAFF TGCGCCAGCAGCCAAGCGAGAGTGAACACTGAAGCTTTCTTT
- TRBJ2-2 TRBV6-5 TRBD2 CASRTLAVTGELFF TGTGCCAGCAGGACACTAGCGGTAACCGGGGAGCTGTTTTTT
- TRBJ2-1 TRBV9 TRBD2 CASSVGLAGVIEQFF TGTGCCAGCAGCGTAGGGCTAGCGGGAGTGATTGAGCAGTTCTTC
- TRBJ1-1 TRBV13 - CASSSTGVGGKNTEAFF TGTGCCAGCAGCTCAACGGGGGTTGGGGGCAAGAACACTGAAGCTTTCTTT
- TRBJ2-4 TRBV28 - CASSPDRNQKNIQYF TGTGCCAGCAGCCCCGACAGGAACCAAAAAAACATTCAGTACTTC
- TRBJ2-1 TRBV5-1 TRBD2 CASSLGLLAGVYNEQFF TGCGCCAGCAGCTTGGGACTCCTAGCGGGAGTCTACAATGAGCAGTTCTTC
- TRBJ1-5 TRBV6-1 - CASRQNSNQPQHF TGTGCCAGCAGACAGAATAGCAATCAGCCCCAGCATTTT
- TRBJ2-1 TRBV5-1 TRBD2 CASSFGGSQYNEQFF TGCGCCAGCAGCTTCGGCGGGAGTCAGTACAATGAGCAGTTCTTC
- TRBJ2-1 TRBV18 TRBD2 CASSPRTSSLGEQFF TGTGCCAGCTCACCAAGGACTAGTTCTCTGGGTGAGCAGTTCTTC